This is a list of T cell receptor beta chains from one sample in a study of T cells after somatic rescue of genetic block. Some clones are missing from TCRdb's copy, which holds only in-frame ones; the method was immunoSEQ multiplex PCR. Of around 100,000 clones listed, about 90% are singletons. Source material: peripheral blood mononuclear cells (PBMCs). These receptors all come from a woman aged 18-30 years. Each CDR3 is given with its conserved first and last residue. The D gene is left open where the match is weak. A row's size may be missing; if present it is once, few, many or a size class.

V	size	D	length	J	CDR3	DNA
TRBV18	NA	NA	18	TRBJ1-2	CASSPTSEGYITNYGYTF	TGTGCCAGCTCACCAACTAGCGAGGGATATATAACTAACTATGGCTACACCTTC
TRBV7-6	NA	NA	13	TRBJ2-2	CASSTSRTGELFF	TGTGCCAGCAGCACGTCTAGGACCGGGGAGCTGTTTTTT
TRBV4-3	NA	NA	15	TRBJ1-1	CASSQGEGMHTEAFF	TGCGCCAGCAGCCAAGGGGAGGGGATGCACACTGAAGCTTTCTTT
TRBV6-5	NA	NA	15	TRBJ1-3	CASSHAGAFGNTIYF	TGTGCCAGCAGCCACGCGGGGGCATTTGGAAACACCATATATTTT
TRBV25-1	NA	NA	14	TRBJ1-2	CASSEPGRRDGYTF	TGTGCCAGCAGCGAACCGGGACGGAGGGATGGCTACACCTTC
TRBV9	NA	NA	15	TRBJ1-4	CASSPSPKVGEKLFF	TGTGCCAGCAGCCCCTCCCCTAAAGTTGGTGAAAAACTGTTTTTT
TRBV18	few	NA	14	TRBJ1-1	CASSPIRSGGEAFF	TGTGCCAGCTCACCAATAAGGTCGGGGGGCGAAGCTTTCTTT
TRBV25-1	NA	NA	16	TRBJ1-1	CASRGQGGHMNTEAFF	TGTGCCAGCAGGGGACAAGGAGGGCACATGAACACTGAAGCTTTCTTT
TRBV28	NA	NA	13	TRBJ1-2	CASSPPTGYGYTF	TGTGCCAGCAGTCCCCCGACCGGCTATGGCTACACCTTC
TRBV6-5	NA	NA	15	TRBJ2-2	CASIEAGDYTGELFF	TGTGCCAGCATCGAAGCCGGGGACTACACCGGGGAGCTGTTTTTT
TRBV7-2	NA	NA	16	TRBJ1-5	CASSQGSPNSNQPQHF	TGTGCCAGCAGTCAGGGGAGCCCGAATAGCAATCAGCCCCAGCATTTT
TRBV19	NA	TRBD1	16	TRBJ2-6	CASSLDRVSGANVLTF	TGTGCCAGTAGCCTCGACAGGGTATCAGGGGCCAACGTCCTGACTTTC
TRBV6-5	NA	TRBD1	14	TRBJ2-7	CASTRDRGSYEQYF	TGTGCCAGCACGCGGGACAGGGGCTCCTACGAGCAGTACTTC
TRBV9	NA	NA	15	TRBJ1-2	CASSVEGVISYGYTF	TGTGCCAGCAGCGTAGAAGGGGTCATAAGCTATGGCTACACCTTC
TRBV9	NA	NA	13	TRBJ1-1	CASSGTEYTEAFF	TGTGCCAGCAGCGGGACAGAATACACTGAAGCTTTCTTT